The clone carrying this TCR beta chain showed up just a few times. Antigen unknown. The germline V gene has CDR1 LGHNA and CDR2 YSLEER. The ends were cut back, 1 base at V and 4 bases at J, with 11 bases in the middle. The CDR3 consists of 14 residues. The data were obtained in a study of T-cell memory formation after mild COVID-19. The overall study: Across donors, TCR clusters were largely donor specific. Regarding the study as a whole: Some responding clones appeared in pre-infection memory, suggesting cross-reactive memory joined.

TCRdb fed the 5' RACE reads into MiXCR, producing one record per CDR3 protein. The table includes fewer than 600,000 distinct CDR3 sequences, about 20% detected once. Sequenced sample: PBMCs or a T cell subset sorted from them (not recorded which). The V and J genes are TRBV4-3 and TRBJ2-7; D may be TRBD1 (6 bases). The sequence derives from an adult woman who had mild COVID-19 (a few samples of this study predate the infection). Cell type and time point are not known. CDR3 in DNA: TGCGCCAGCAGCCAAGTTCAGGGGCCTTACGAGCAGTACTTC. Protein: CASSQVQGPYEQYF.